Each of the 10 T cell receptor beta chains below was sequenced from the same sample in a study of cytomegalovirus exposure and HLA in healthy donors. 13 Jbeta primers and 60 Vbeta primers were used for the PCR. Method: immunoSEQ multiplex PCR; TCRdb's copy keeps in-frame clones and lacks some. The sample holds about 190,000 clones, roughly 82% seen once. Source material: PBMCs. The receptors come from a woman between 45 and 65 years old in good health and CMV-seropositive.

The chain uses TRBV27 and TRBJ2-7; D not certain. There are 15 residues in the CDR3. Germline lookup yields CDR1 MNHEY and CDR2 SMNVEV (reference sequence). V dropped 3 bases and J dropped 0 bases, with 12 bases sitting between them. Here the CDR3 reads CASSFHYGNSYEQYF. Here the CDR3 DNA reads TGTGCCAGCAGTTTCCACTACGGTAACTCCTACGAGCAGTACTTC.

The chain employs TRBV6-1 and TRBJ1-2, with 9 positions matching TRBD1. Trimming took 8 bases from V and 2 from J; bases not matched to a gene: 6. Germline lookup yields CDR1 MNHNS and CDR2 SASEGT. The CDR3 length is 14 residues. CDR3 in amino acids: CASVRTGENYGYTF. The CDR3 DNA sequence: TGTGCCAGCGTCAGGACAGGGGAAAACTATGGCTACACCTTC.

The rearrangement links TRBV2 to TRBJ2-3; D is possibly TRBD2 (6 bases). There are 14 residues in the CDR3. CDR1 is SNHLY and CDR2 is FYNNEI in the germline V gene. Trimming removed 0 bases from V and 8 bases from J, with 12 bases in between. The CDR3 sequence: CASSEAGGSLTQYF. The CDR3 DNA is TGTGCCAGCAGTGAAGCGGGGGGTTCACTTACGCAGTATTTT.

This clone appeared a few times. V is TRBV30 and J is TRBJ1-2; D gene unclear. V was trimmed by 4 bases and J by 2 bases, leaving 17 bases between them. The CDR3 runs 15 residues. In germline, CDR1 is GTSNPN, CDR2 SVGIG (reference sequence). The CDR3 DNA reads TGTGCCTGGAAGAAAATGGGGAGCAAAAACTATGGCTACACCTTC. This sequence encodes CAWKKMGSKNYGYTF.

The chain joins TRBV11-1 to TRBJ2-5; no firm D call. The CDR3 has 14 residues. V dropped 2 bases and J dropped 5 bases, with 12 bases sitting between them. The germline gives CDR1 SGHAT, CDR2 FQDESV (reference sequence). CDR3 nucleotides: TGTGCCAGCAGCTTAAAGTCGGGTAGGGAGACCCAGTACTTC. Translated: CASSLKSGRETQYF. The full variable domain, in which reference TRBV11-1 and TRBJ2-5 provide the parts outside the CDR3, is EAEVAQSPRYKITEKSQAVAFWCDPISGHATLYWYRQILGQGPELLVQFQDESVVDDSQLPKDRFSAERLKGVDSTLKIQPAELGDSAMYLCASSLKSGRETQYFGPGTRLLVL.

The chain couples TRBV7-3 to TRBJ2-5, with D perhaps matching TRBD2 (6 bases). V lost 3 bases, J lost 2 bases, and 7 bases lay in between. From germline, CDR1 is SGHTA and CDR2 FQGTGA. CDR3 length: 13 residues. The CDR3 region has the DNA TGTGCCAGCAGCTTTGCGGGGCAAGAGACCCAGTACTTC. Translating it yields CASSFAGQETQYF.

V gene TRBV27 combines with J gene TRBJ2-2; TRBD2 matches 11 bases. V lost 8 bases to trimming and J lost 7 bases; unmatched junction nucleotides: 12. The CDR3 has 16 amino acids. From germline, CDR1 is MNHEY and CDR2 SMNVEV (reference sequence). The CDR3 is CASRPFSGGAGGELFF. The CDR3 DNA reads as TGTGCCAGCCGACCCTTTAGCGGGGGGGCGGGCGGGGAGCTGTTTTTT.

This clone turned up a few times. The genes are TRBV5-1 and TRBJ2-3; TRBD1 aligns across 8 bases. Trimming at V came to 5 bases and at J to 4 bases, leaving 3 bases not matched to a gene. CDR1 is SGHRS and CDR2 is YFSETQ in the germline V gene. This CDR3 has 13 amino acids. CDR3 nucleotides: TGCGCCAGCAGTCAGACAGGGGCAGATACGCAGTATTTT. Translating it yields CASSQTGADTQYF. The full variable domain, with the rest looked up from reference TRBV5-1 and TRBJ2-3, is KAGVTQTPRYLIKTRGQQVTLSCSPISGHRSVSWYQQTPGQGLQFLFEYFSETQRNKGNFPGRFSGRQFSNSRSEMNVSTLELGDSALYLCASSQTGADTQYFGPGTRLTVL.

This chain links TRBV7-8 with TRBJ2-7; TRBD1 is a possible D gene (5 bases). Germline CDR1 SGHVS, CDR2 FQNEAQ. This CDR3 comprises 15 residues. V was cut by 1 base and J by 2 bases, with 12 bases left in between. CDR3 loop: CASSLGGAWAYEQYF. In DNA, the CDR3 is TGTGCCAGCAGCTTAGGGGGCGCATGGGCCTACGAGCAGTACTTC. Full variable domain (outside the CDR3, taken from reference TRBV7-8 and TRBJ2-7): GAGVSQSPRYKVAKRGQDVALRCDPISGHVSLFWYQQALGQGPEFLTYFQNEAQLDKSGLPSDRFFAERPEGSVSTLKIQRTQQEDSAVYLCASSLGGAWAYEQYFGPGTRLTVT.

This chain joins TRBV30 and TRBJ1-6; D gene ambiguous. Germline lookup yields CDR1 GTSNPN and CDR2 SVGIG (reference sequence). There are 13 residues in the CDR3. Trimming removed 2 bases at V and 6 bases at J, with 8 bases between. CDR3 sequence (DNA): TGTGCCTGGAGTATGGCAGTTAATTCACCCCTCCACTTT. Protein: CAWSMAVNSPLHF.